What follows are 12 T cell receptor beta chains derived from one specimen sequenced in a study of T cell repertoires in cytomegalovirus infection. TCRdb fed the reads into MiXCR, producing one record per CDR3 protein. The data contain hundreds of thousands of distinct CDR3 sequences, 30% to 40% of them singletons. What was sequenced was PBMCs. Source of these receptors: a human donor in good health (CMV status not recorded). Some clones in this sample may be carry-over from other donors' samples.

The rearrangement uses TRBV7-9 and TRBJ2-7; no clear D. V was trimmed by 3 bases and J by 13 bases, leaving 16 bases between them. Germline CDR1 SEHNR, CDR2 FQNEAQ (reference sequence). The CDR3 is 12 amino acids. The CDR3 bases are TGTGCCAGCAGCTTGGCCCTCCGCGAGAATTACTTC. The encoded protein is CASSLALRENYF. The full variable domain, its missing parts supplied by reference TRBV7-9 and TRBJ2-7, is DTGVSQNPRHKITKRGQNVTFRCDPISEHNRLYWYRQTLGQGPEFLTYFQNEAQLEKSRLLSDRFSAERPKGSFSTLEIQRTEQGDSAMYLCASSLALRENYFGPGTRLTVT.

The V gene is TRBV19, the J gene TRBJ2-3; maybe TRBD2 (6 bases). Looked up from germline, CDR1 is LNHDA and CDR2 is SQIVND (reference sequence). The CDR3 runs 15 residues. V lost 5 bases to trimming and J lost 1 base, with 13 bases between them. In DNA, the CDR3 is TGTGCCAGTAGTCCTTCCGGGAGAGGCACAGATACGCAGTATTTT. Translation gives CASSPSGRGTDTQYF.

This clonotype came up many times. This chain joins TRBV7-8 and TRBJ2-3, with 11 bases aligning to TRBD2. V was pared by 0 bases and J by 8 bases, with 4 bases of the junction left unmatched. Germline CDR1 is SGHVS and CDR2 is FQNEAQ. There are 15 residues in the CDR3. CDR3 in DNA: TGTGCCAGCAGCTTAGCGGTAGCGGGGGGGGGTACGCAGTATTTT. It codes for CASSLAVAGGGTQYF.

This clonotype was recorded many times. The chain recombines TRBV6-1 with TRBJ2-3; D possibly uses TRBD1 or TRBD2 (5 bases each). Germline V gives CDR1 MNHNS, CDR2 SASEGT. The CDR3 extends over 14 amino acids. The V end lost 7 bases, the J end lost 6 bases, and 17 bases lay between the germline ends. CDR3 sequence: CASIRNSWGDTQYF. In DNA form, the CDR3 reads TGTGCCAGCATTAGGAACAGTTGGGGGGATACGCAGTATTTT.

V is TRBV19 and J is TRBJ1-5; D perhaps matches TRBD1 (5 bases). Per germline, CDR1 LNHDA and CDR2 SQIVND (reference sequence). The CDR3 sequence is 13 residues long. V lost 7 bases and J 11 bases, leaving 18 bases between the germline ends. CDR3 protein: CASNPGGVTAQHF. The CDR3 bases are TGTGCCAGTAACCCGGGGGGAGTCACGGCCCAGCATTTT.

The V and J genes are TRBV28 and TRBJ1-5; 7 positions agree with TRBD1. The germline CDR1 and CDR2 sequences are MDHEN and SYDVKM. The V gene end was trimmed by 6 bases and the J gene end by 6 bases; junction bases not matched to a gene: 8. The CDR3 is 14 residues long. The CDR3 protein is CASSLTGDVQPQHF. As DNA, the CDR3 is TGTGCCAGCAGCCTTACAGGGGATGTTCAGCCCCAGCATTTT.

The V gene is TRBV20-1, the J gene TRBJ1-2; unclear D gene. The CDR3 covers 13 residues. Germline V gene lookup returns CDR1 DFQATT and CDR2 SNEGSKA (reference sequence). Between the trimmed V and J ends, which lost 6 bases and 3 bases, there was a span of 14 bases. This chain's CDR3 is CSAPGLSDYGYTF. CDR3 DNA: TGCAGTGCCCCCGGTTTGTCGGACTATGGCTACACCTTC.

In this sample, this clonotype turned up a few times. V is TRBV11-2 and J is TRBJ1-4; the match to TRBD1 covers 7 bases. The ends lost 5 bases at V and 2 bases at J; junction bases unmatched: 5. Looked up from germline, CDR1 is SGHAT and CDR2 is FQNNGV. CDR3 length equals 15 residues. CDR3 residues: CASSHTGDTNEKLFF. As DNA, the CDR3 is TGTGCCAGCAGCCACACAGGGGACACTAATGAAAAACTGTTTTTT. Together with reference TRBV11-2 and TRBJ1-4, the CDR3 gives the full variable domain: EAGVAQSPRYKIIEKRQSVAFWCNPISGHATLYWYQQILGQGPKLLIQFQNNGVVDDSQLPKDRFSAERLKGVDSTLKIQPAKLEDSAVYLCASSHTGDTNEKLFFGSGTQLSVL.

The CDR3 sequence: CASSMGVSSVAYEQYF. The CDR3 DNA sequence: TGTGCCAGCAGCATGGGGGTATCTAGCGTGGCCTACGAGCAGTACTTC. The rearrangement uses TRBV7-8 and TRBJ2-7; weak D call: TRBD2 (6 bases). The CDR3 spans 16 residues. The V and J ends lost 5 bases and 2 bases respectively, with 19 bases between them. CDR1 is SGHVS and CDR2 is FQNEAQ in the germline V gene. Filled out from reference TRBV7-8 and TRBJ2-7, the complete variable domain reads GAGVSQSPRYKVAKRGQDVALRCDPISGHVSLFWYQQALGQGPEFLTYFQNEAQLDKSGLPSDRFFAERPEGSVSTLKIQRTQQEDSAVYLCASSMGVSSVAYEQYFGPGTRLTVT.

The chain is built from TRBV7-7 and TRBJ2-1, with 11 bases identical to TRBD1. V lost 5 bases and J lost 6; bases outside the gene matches: 9. Looked up from germline, CDR1 is SSHAT and CDR2 is FNYEAQ (reference sequence). This CDR3 comprises 16 residues. CDR3 DNA sequence: TGTGCCAGCAGCCCTATCACGGACAGGGGGCTCAATGAGCAGTTCTTC. Residues: CASSPITDRGLNEQFF.

This clonotype was seen a handful of times. The chain employs TRBV19 and TRBJ1-5; the match to TRBD1 covers 7 bases. The germline V gene has CDR1 LNHDA and CDR2 SQIVND (reference sequence). Trimming cost V 5 bases and J 3 bases; bases outside gene matches: 16. This CDR3 comprises 18 residues. The CDR3 bases are TGTGCCAGTAGTTCTCCCTCCGGGACAGCAATTCTCAATCAGCCCCAGCATTTT. As protein: CASSSPSGTAILNQPQHF.

The gene calls are TRBV7-9 and TRBJ2-7; TRBD2 is a possible D gene (5 bases). This CDR3 has 14 residues. From germline, CDR1 is SEHNR and CDR2 FQNEAQ (reference sequence). Trimming took off 1 base at V and 3 bases at J, with 10 bases between the two ends. In nucleotides, the CDR3 is TGTGCCAGCAGCTTAGTAGGGAGCTTCTACGAGCAGTACTTC. Protein product: CASSLVGSFYEQYF.